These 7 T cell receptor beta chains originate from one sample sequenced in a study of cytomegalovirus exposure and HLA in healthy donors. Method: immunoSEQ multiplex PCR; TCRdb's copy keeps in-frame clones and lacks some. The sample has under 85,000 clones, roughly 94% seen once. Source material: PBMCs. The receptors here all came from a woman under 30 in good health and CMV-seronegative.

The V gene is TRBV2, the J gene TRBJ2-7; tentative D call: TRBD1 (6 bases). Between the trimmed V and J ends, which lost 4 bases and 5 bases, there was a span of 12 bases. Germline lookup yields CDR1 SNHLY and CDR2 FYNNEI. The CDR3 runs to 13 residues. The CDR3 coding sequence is TGTGCCAGCAGTGCAGAACAGGGCAACGAGCAGTACTTC. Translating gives CASSAEQGNEQYF.

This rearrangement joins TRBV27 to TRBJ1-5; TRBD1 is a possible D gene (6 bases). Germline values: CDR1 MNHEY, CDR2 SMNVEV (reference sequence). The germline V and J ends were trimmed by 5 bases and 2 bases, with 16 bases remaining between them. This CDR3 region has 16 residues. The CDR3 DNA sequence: TGTGCCAGCAGTCCACGAACAGGGATTGGCAATCAGCCCCAGCATTTT. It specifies CASSPRTGIGNQPQHF.

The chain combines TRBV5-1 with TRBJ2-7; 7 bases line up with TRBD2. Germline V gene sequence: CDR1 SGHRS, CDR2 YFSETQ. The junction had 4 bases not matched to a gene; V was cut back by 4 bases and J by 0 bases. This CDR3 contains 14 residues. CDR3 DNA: TGCGCCAGCAGCCTAGGGACTAACTCCTACGAGCAGTACTTC. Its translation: CASSLGTNSYEQYF.

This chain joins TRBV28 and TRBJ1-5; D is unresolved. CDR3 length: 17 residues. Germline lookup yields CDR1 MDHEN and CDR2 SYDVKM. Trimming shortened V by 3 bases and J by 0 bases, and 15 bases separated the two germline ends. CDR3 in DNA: TGTGCCAGCAGTTTTGGGCTATTAAAAAATAGCAATCAGCCCCAGCATTTT. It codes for CASSFGLLKNSNQPQHF.

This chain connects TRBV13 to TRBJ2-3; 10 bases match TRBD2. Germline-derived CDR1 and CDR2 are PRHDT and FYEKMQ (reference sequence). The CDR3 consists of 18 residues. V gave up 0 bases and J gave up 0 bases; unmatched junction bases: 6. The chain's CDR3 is CASSLGPLAGVSTDTQYF. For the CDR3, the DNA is TGTGCCAGCAGCTTAGGTCCTCTAGCGGGGGTTAGCACAGATACGCAGTATTTT.

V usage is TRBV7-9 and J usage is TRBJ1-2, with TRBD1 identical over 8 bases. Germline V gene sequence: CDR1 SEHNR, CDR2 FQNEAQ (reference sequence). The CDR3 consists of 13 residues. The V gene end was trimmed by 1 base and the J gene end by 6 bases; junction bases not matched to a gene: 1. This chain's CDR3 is CASSLDRGDGYTF. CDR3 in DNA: TGTGCCAGCAGCTTAGACAGGGGGGATGGCTACACCTTC.

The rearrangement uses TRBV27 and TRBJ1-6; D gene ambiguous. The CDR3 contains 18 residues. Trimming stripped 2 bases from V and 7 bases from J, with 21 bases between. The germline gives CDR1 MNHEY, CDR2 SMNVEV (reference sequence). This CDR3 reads CASSLIDVFWGANSPLHF. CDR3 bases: TGTGCCAGCAGTTTAATTGATGTCTTCTGGGGAGCCAATTCACCCCTCCACTTT.